This paragraph reports one T cell receptor (beta chain). Its antigen is as yet unknown. The entry originates in a study of CD8 T cells in ankylosing spondylitis. Study-level findings and limits: Reportedly, matched ankylosing spondylitis synovial fluid was significantly enriched for disease-linked clones.

V lost 10 bases and J lost 6; bases outside the gene matches: 8. The CDR3 sequence is 13 residues long. Germline CDR1 and CDR2: ENHRY and SYGVKD. By quantitative 5'-RACE with molecular barcodes, the TCR beta libraries were made. In TCRdb, the 5' RACE reads were re-called with MiXCR into one record per CDR3 protein. Seen here are roughly 120,000 distinct CDR3 sequences, roughly 13% observed once, and the top ten hold about 2.7%. The sample was blood, either unsorted or a sorted T cell fraction (not recorded which). The TCR comes from a female donor with ankylosing spondylitis or in good health (not recorded which). The chain couples TRBV10-3 to TRBJ2-7, with 11 nucleotides matching TRBD2. The CDR3 reads CATKLAGEGEQYF. The CDR3 nucleotides read TGTGCCACGAAACTAGCGGGAGAGGGCGAGCAGTACTTC.